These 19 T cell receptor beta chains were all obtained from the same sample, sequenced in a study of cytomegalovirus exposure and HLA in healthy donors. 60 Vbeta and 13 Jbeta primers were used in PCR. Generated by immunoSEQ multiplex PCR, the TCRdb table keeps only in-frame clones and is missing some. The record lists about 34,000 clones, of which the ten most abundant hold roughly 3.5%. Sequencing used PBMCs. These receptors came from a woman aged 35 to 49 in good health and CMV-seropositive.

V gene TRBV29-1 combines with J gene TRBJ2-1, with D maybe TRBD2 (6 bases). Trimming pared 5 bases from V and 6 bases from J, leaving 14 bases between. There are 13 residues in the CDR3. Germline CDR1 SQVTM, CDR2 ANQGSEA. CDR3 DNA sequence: TGCAGCGTTCAAGGTGGGGGGTTCAATGAGCAGTTCTTC. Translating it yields CSVQGGGFNEQFF.

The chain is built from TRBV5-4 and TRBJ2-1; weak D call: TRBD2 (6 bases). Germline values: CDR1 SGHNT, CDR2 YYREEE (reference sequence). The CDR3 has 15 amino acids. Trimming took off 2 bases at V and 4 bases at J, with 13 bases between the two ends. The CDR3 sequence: CASSFGGGKYNEQFF. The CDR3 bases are TGTGCCAGCAGCTTCGGCGGAGGGAAGTACAATGAGCAGTTCTTC.

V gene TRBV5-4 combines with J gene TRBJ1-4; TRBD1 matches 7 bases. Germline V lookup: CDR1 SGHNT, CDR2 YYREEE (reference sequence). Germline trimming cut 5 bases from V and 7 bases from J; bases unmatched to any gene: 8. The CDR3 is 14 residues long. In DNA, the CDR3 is TGTGCCAGCAGTTACCGGGACAGAGGTGAAAAACTGTTTTTT. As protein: CASSYRDRGEKLFF.

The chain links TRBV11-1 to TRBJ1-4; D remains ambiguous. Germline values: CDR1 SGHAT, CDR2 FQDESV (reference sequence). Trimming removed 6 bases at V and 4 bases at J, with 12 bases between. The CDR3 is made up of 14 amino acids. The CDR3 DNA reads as TGTGCCAGCAGAATCCACGAGGGTAATGAAAAACTGTTTTTT. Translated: CASRIHEGNEKLFF.

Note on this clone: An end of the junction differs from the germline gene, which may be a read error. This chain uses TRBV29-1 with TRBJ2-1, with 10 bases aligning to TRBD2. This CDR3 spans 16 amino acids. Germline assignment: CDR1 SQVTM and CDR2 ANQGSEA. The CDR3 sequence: CSVRGASGSSDNEQFF. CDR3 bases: TGCAGCGTTAGAGGCGCTAGCGGGAGCTCCGACAATGAGCAGTTCTTC.

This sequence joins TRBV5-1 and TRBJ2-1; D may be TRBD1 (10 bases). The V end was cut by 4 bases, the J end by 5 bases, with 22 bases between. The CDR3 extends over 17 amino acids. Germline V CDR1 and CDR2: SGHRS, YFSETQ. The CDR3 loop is CASSVDPSGTGDNEQFF. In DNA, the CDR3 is TGCGCCAGCAGCGTCGACCCTAGCGGGACAGGGGACAATGAGCAGTTCTTC.

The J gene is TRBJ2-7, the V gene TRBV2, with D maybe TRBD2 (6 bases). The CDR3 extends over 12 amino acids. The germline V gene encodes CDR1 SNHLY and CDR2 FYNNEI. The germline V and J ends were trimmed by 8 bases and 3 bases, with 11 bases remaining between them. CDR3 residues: CASGGDDYEQYF. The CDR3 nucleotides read TGTGCCAGCGGAGGGGACGACTACGAGCAGTACTTC. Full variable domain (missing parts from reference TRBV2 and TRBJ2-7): EPEVTQTPSHQVTQMGQEVILRCVPISNHLYFYWYRQILGQKVEFLVSFYNNEISEKSEIFDDQFSVERPDGSNFTLKIRSTKLEDSAMYFCASGGDDYEQYFGPGTRLTVT.

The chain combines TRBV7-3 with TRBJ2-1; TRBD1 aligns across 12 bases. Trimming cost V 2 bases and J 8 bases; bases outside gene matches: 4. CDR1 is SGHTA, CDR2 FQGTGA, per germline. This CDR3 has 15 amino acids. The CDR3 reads CASSLSGTGGDEQFF. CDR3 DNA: TGTGCCAGCAGCTTATCCGGGACAGGGGGCGATGAGCAGTTCTTC.

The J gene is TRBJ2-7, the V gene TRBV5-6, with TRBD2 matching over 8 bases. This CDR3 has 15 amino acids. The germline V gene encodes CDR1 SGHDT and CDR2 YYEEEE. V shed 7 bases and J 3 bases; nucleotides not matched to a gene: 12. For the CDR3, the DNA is TGTGCCAGCTATCAAAGTAGCGGGATACTCTACGAGCAGTACTTC. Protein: CASYQSSGILYEQYF.

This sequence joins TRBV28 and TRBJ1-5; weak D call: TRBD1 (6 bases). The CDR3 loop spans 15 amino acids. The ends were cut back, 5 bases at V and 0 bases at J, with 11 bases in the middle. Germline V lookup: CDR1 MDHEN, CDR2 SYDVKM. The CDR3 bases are TGTGCCAGCAGTACCCGAGGGGGTAGCAATCAGCCCCAGCATTTT. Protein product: CASSTRGGSNQPQHF.

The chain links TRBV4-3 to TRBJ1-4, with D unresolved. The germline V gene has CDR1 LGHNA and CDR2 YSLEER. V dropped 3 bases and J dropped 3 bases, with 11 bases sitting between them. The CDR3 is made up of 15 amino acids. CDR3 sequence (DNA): TGCGCCAGCAGCCAGGAGGGTAGGCCTAATGAAAAACTGTTTTTT. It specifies CASSQEGRPNEKLFF.

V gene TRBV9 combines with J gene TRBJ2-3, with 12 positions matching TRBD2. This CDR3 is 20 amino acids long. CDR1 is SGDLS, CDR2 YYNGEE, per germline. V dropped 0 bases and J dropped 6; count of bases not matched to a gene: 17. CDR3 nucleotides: TGTGCCAGCAGCGTAGGAGCGGGGACTAGCGGGTCCCCCCTCATGGATACGCAGTATTTT. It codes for CASSVGAGTSGSPLMDTQYF.

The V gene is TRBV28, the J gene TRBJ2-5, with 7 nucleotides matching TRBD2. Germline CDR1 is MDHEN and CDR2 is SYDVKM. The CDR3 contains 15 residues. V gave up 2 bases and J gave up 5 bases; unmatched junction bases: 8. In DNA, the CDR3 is TGTGCCAGCAGTTTAGTGGGAGGGCCTCGGGAGACCCAGTACTTC. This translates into CASSLVGGPRETQYF. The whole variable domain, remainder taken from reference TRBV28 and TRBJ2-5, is DVKVTQSSRYLVKRTGEKVFLECVQDMDHENMFWYRQDPGLGLRLIYFSYDVKMKEKGDIPEGYSVSREKKERFSLILESASTNQTSMYLCASSLVGGPRETQYFGPGTRLLVL.

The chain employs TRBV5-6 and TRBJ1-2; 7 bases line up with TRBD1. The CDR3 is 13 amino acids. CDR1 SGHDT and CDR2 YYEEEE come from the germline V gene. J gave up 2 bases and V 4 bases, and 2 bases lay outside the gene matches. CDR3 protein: CASSQQGNYGYTF. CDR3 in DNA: TGTGCCAGCAGCCAACAGGGGAACTATGGCTACACCTTC.

Written as DNA, the CDR3 is TGCGCCAGCAGCTTGGCCGCGGGGTTAGGAAACACCATATATTTT. Translation: CASSLAAGLGNTIYF. This rearrangement joins TRBV5-1 to TRBJ1-3; no clear D. Deletions cut 0 bases from V and 4 bases from J, with 11 bases between. The CDR3 has 15 residues. The germline V gene encodes CDR1 SGHRS and CDR2 YFSETQ.

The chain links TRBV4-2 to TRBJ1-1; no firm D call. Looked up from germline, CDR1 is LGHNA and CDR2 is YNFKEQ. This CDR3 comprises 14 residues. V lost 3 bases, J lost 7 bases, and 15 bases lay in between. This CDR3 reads CASSQLEDPSEAFF. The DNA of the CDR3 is TGTGCCAGCAGCCAGCTCGAGGATCCTAGTGAAGCTTTCTTT.

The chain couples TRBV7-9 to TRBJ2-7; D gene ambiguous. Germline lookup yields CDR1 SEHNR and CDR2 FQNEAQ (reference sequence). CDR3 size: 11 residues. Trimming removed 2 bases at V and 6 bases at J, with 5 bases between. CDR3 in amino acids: CASSLSREQYF. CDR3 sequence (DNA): TGTGCCAGCAGCTTATCTCGCGAGCAGTACTTC.

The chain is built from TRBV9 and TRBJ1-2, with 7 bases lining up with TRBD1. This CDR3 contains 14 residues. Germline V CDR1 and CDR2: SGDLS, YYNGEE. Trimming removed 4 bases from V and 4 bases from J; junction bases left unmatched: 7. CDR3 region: CASSSNDRAYGYTF. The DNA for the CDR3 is TGTGCCAGCAGCTCCAATGACAGGGCCTATGGCTACACCTTC.

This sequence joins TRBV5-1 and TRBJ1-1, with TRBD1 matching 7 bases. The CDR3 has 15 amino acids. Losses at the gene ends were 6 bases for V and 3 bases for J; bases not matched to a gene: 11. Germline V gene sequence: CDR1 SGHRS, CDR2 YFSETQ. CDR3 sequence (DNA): TGCGCCAGCACCACCACAGGGGTAGGGGACACTGAAGCTTTCTTT. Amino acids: CASTTTGVGDTEAFF.